This T cell receptor beta chain was identified in a study of cytomegalovirus exposure and HLA in healthy donors. J lost 5 bases, V lost 8 bases, and 4 bases had no gene match. Germline CDR1 and CDR2: MNHEY and SMNVEV (reference sequence). The CDR3 is made up of 13 amino acids. 13 Jbeta primers and 60 Vbeta primers were used for the PCR. Sequencing was performed with immunoSEQ multiplex PCR; in TCRdb, only in-frame clones are kept and a portion is missing. The sample comprises approximately 65,000 clones, around 62% of which are singletons, and around a sixth rests with the top ten. Donors were ostensibly healthy at sampling, although undocumented immune exposures were probable. About this clone itself: No antigen is known for it.

Study-level findings and limits: As was reported, the classifier diagnosed cytomegalovirus status with high specificity and sensitivity. Earlier analysis yielded a pattern in which most TCR beta V segments were productive about 87% or about 30% of the time.

The sequencing input was PBMCs. The origin of this receptor is a middle-aged man in good health and CMV-seropositive. The rearrangement links TRBV27 to TRBJ2-7, with 12 bases that match TRBD2. The CDR3 is CASGTSGPHEQYF. The CDR3 DNA reads TGTGCCAGCGGGACTAGCGGGCCCCACGAGCAGTACTTC.